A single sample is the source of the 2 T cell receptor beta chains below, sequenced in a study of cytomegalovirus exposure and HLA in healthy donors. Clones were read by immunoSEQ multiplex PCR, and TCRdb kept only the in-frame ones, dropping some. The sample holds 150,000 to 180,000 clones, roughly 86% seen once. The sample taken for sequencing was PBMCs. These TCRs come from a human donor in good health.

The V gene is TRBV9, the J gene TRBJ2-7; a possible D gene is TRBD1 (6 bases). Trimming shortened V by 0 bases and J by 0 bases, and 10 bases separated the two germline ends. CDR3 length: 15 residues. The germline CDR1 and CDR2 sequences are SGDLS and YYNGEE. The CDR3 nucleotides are TGTGCCAGCAGCGTAGGTCCGGACAGCTCCTACGAGCAGTACTTC. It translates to CASSVGPDSSYEQYF. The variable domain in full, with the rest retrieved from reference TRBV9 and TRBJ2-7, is DSGVTQTPKHLITATGQRVTLRCSPRSGDLSVYWYQQSLDQGLQFLIQYYNGEERAKGNILERFSAQQFPDLHSELNLSSLELGDSALYFCASSVGPDSSYEQYFGPGTRLTVT.

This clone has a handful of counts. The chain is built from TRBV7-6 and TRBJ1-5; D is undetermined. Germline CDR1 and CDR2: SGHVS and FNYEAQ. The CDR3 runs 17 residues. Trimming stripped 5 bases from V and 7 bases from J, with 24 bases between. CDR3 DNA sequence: TGTGCCAGCAGCCGACCTTTATTTTTGGGAGAAGGACAGCCCCAGCATTTT. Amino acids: CASSRPLFLGEGQPQHF.